Below, 20 T cell receptor beta chains from the same sample are listed, as sequenced in a study of blood T cells in healthy people across ages. PCR was performed a second time for about 6 to 12 cycles using a sample-barcoded 5' primer and a J-beta primer mix. In TCRdb, the 5' RACE reads were re-called with MiXCR into one record per CDR3 protein. The table lists fewer than 900,000 distinct CDR3 sequences, roughly 44% of them singletons, with about 20% in the top ten. Material for sequencing was blood. The receptor set was obtained from a woman aged 60-70 years in good health.

J is TRBJ2-7 and V is TRBV6-5; TRBD1 agrees at 7 bases. With 4 bases clipped from V and 6 bases from J, the junction kept 6 bases outside the gene matches. The CDR3 runs to 13 residues. CDR1 is MNHEY, CDR2 SVGAGI, per germline. As DNA, the CDR3 is TGTGCCAGCAGTTTTAGACAGGGAGCCGAGCAGTACTTC. This encodes CASSFRQGAEQYF.

The rearrangement links TRBV5-1 to TRBJ2-5, with 13 bases fitting TRBD2. This CDR3 has 16 residues. After removal of 2 bases from V and 5 bases from J, the junction contained 6 bases not matched to a gene. Germline values: CDR1 SGHRS, CDR2 YFSETQ. The CDR3 DNA is TGCGCCAGCAGCTTAACGACTAGCGGGAGGCGGGAGACCCAGTACTTC. The encoded protein is CASSLTTSGRRETQYF.

The chain joins TRBV7-9 to TRBJ1-2; 9 bases agree with TRBD1. Germline values: CDR1 SEHNR, CDR2 FQNEAQ (reference sequence). There are 16 residues in the CDR3. Unmatched junction bases numbered 8, after V lost 1 base and J lost 5 bases. This CDR3 reads CASSLGDREDRYGYTF. For the CDR3, the DNA is TGTGCCAGCAGCTTAGGGGACAGGGAGGACAGATATGGCTACACCTTC.

This clonotype was seen only a few times. The V gene is TRBV5-7, the J gene TRBJ2-3, with D possibly being TRBD1 or TRBD2 (5 bases each). TRBV5-7 is annotated as an ORF whose role is uncertain. V was clipped by 6 bases and J by 4 bases, with 15 bases between them. The CDR3 is 14 residues long. The CDR3 loop reads CASIQRDGADTQYF. For the CDR3, the DNA is TGTGCCAGCATCCAAAGGGACGGAGCAGATACGCAGTATTTT.

The CDR3 DNA reads as TGCGCCAGCAGCTTGGCACTCCGGGACGTAACCTACGAGCAGTACTTC. It encodes CASSLALRDVTYEQYF. The V and J genes are TRBV5-1 and TRBJ2-7; D might be TRBD1 or TRBD2, each matching 5 bases. The germline CDR1 and CDR2 sequences are SGHRS and YFSETQ. Trimming took off 0 bases at V and 2 bases at J, with 15 bases between the two ends. The CDR3 consists of 16 residues.

This clonotype has a handful of counts. This chain joins TRBV27 and TRBJ2-6; D ambiguous. Looked up from germline, CDR1 is MNHEY and CDR2 is SMNVEV (reference sequence). The CDR3 is made up of 17 amino acids. Trimming shortened V by 3 bases and J by 0 bases, and 12 bases separated the two germline ends. CDR3 nucleotide sequence: TGTGCCAGCAGTTTCTGGTACAGCAGCTCTGGGGCCAACGTCCTGACTTTC. It yields the protein CASSFWYSSSGANVLTF. The full variable domain, with the rest looked up from reference TRBV27 and TRBJ2-6, is EAQVTQNPRYLITVTGKKLTVTCSQNMNHEYMSWYRQDPGLGLRQIYYSMNVEVTDKGDVPEGYKVSRKEKRNFPLILESPSPNQTSLYFCASSFWYSSSGANVLTFGAGSRLTVL.

This clonotype was counted between two and nine times. The V gene is TRBV7-2, the J gene TRBJ2-7; the D gene is possibly TRBD1 (6 bases). Between the trimmed V and J ends, which lost 1 base and 12 bases, there was a span of 16 bases. The CDR3 is 13 amino acids. CDR1 is SGHTA and CDR2 is FQGNSA in the germline V gene. The CDR3 region has the DNA TGTGCCAGCAGCTTAGTCGTCAACCAGGGGCCGTACTTC. It yields the protein CASSLVVNQGPYF.

This rearrangement joins TRBV27 to TRBJ2-1; 10 positions agree with TRBD1. CDR3 length: 15 amino acids. CDR1 is MNHEY, CDR2 SMNVEV, per germline (reference sequence). V lost 5 bases and J lost 13; bases outside the gene matches: 14. Here the CDR3 reads CASSGWGTGEETQFF. CDR3 nucleotides: TGTGCCAGCAGTGGATGGGGGACAGGGGAGGAGACCCAGTTCTTC.

Here the CDR3 reads CSAKRGGSSYNEQFF. The CDR3 bases are TGCAGTGCTAAAAGAGGCGGGAGCTCCTACAATGAGCAGTTCTTC. J is TRBJ2-1 and V is TRBV20-1; 7 nucleotides line up with TRBD2. The CDR3 has 15 amino acids. V was clipped by 4 bases and J by 0 bases; unmatched bases: 6. Germline-derived CDR1 and CDR2 are DFQATT and SNEGSKA (reference sequence).

The V gene is TRBV5-5, the J gene TRBJ2-1, with D possibly being TRBD2 (6 bases). The CDR3 is made up of 15 amino acids. Deletions cut 0 bases from V and 5 bases from J, with 12 bases between. The V gene's germline CDR1 is SGHKS and CDR2 YYEKEE (reference sequence). CDR3 protein: CASSLGRGPNNEQFF. CDR3 nucleotides: TGTGCCAGCAGCTTGGGGAGGGGCCCAAACAATGAGCAGTTCTTC. The whole variable domain, filled in from reference TRBV5-5 and TRBJ2-1, reads DAGVTQSPTHLIKTRGQQVTLRCSPISGHKSVSWYQQVLGQGPQFIFQYYEKEERGRGNFPDRFSARQFPNYSSELNVNALLLGDSALYLCASSLGRGPNNEQFFGPGTRLTVL.

This clonotype has only a few counts. The rearrangement uses TRBV4-2 and TRBJ2-1; D possibly matches TRBD1 or TRBD2 (5 bases each). Germline V CDR1 and CDR2: LGHNA, YNFKEQ. The CDR3 has 15 amino acids. Trimming shortened V by 1 base and J by 6 bases, and 13 bases separated the two germline ends. CDR3 amino acids: CASSQVGTIGNEQFF. DNA of the CDR3: TGTGCCAGCAGCCAAGTCGGGACCATCGGCAATGAGCAGTTCTTC.

Only a few counts were recorded for this clonotype. The chain carries TRBV10-3 and TRBJ2-1; TRBD2 agrees at 8 bases. Germline CDR1 is ENHRY and CDR2 is SYGVKD. J was trimmed by 6 bases and V by 4 bases; bases with no gene match: 23. The CDR3 sequence is 20 residues long. The CDR3 DNA follows: TGTGCCATCAGTGGTTTAGGGAGCGGGAGAGTGGAGGGGATGGGCAATGAGCAGTTCTTC. This translates into CAISGLGSGRVEGMGNEQFF.

This clonotype is a singleton in its sample. The chain has TRBV24-1 and TRBJ1-4; D not certain. The V and J ends lost 2 bases and 4 bases respectively, with 13 bases between them. Germline-derived CDR1 and CDR2 are KGHDR and SFDVKD. The CDR3 is made up of 16 amino acids. The CDR3 loop reads CATSDSQSGLNEKLFF. Written as DNA, the CDR3 is TGTGCCACCAGTGATTCACAGTCAGGCCTTAATGAAAAACTGTTTTTT.

The chain has TRBV20-1 and TRBJ1-1; no firm D call. This CDR3 is 10 amino acids long. Trimming took 5 bases from V and 1 from J, leaving 2 bases between them. Germline V gene sequence: CDR1 DFQATT, CDR2 SNEGSKA (reference sequence). The CDR3 DNA reads as TGCAGTGCTCAGAACACTGAAGCTTTCTTT. As protein: CSAQNTEAFF.

V gene TRBV20-1 combines with J gene TRBJ2-1, with D perhaps matching TRBD2 (5 bases). Germline CDR1 reads DFQATT; CDR2 reads SNEGSKA (reference sequence). The CDR3 is 13 residues long. Trimming cost V 8 bases and J 6 bases, with 17 bases left between them. The CDR3 reads CSPGGLRANEQFF. CDR3 DNA sequence: TGCAGTCCTGGTGGACTTAGAGCCAATGAGCAGTTCTTC.

The rearrangement links TRBV6-5 to TRBJ1-2, with D unclear. The CDR3 contains 12 residues. CDR1 MNHEY and CDR2 SVGAGI come from the germline V gene. Trimming removed 3 bases from V and 7 bases from J, with 9 bases in between. DNA for the CDR3: TGTGCCAGCAGTTATCGTCGAGGTGGCTACACCTTC. Translating it yields CASSYRRGGYTF.

CDR3 in DNA: TGTGCCAGCAGCCCGGGACCTGTCCCTAATGAAAAACTGTTTTTT. Residues: CASSPGPVPNEKLFF. The chain employs TRBV7-6 and TRBJ1-4, with TRBD1 as a possible D gene (5 bases). Germline V gene lookup returns CDR1 SGHVS and CDR2 FNYEAQ. Between the trimmed V and J ends, which lost 5 bases and 3 bases, there was a span of 13 bases. This CDR3 comprises 15 residues.

This chain uses TRBV4-3 with TRBJ2-1; 7 bases match TRBD2. The CDR3 has 17 amino acids. J lost 9 bases, V lost 0 bases, and 14 bases had no gene match. Germline loops: CDR1 LGHNA, CDR2 YSLEER. Here the CDR3 DNA reads TGCGCCAGCAGCCAAGATAGGGCCCCGGGGGGAGCGGGTGAGCAGTTCTTC. This gives the protein CASSQDRAPGGAGEQFF.

This clonotype came up a few times. The chain has TRBV4-1 and TRBJ2-7; 7 positions match TRBD1. CDR3 length: 17 amino acids. CDR1 and CDR2 from the germline V gene are MGHRA and YSYEKL. V lost 2 bases, J lost 0 bases, and 10 bases stayed unmatched. CDR3 in DNA: TGCGCCAGCAGCCAATTAACCGGGACAGAGGTCTCCTACGAGCAGTACTTC. It codes for CASSQLTGTEVSYEQYF.

V gene TRBV20-1 combines with J gene TRBJ2-4; no definite D call. The end of the DNA is better explained by TRBJ2-7, so the J call may be wrong. Germline assignment: CDR1 DFQATT and CDR2 SNEGSKA (reference sequence). This CDR3 has 14 amino acids. CDR3 in amino acids: CSASLRLGRYEQYF. In DNA, the CDR3 is TGCAGTGCTAGTCTCAGGCTAGGCCGCTACGAGCAGTACTTC.